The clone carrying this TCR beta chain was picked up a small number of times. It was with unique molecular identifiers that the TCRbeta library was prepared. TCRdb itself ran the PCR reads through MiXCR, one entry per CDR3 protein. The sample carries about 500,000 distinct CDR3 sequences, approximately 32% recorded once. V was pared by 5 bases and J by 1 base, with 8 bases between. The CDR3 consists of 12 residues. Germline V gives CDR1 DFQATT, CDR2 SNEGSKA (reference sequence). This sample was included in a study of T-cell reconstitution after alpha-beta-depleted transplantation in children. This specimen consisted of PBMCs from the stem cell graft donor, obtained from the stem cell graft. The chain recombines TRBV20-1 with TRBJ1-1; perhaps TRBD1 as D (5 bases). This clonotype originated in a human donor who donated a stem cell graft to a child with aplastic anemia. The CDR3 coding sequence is TGCAGTGCTCGACAGACGAACACTGAAGCTTTCTTT. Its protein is CSARQTNTEAFF.